The TCR beta chain under discussion was sequenced for a study of cytomegalovirus exposure and HLA in healthy donors. CDR1 is LNHDA, CDR2 SQIVND, per germline (reference sequence). This CDR3 is built from 15 residues. V shed 4 bases, J shed 1 base, and the junction held 5 bases outside the gene matches. Whole-study findings and limits: In most subjects, TCR beta sequences reportedly gave accurate predictions of HLA-A and HLA-B alleles.

As concerns this clone: Its antigen is not known.

The PCR contained 60 Vbeta and 13 Jbeta primers. Produced via immunoSEQ multiplex PCR; TCRdb's table is partial and in-frame only. This sample's table has more than 95,000 clones. The TCR sequence derives from a man aged 35 to 55 in good health and CMV-seronegative. The sample taken for sequencing was PBMCs. The V and J genes are TRBV19 and TRBJ1-2; the match to TRBD1 covers 8 bases. The CDR3 DNA reads as TGTGCCAGTAGTACCCACAGGGGGAGTAACTATGGCTACACCTTC. Protein: CASSTHRGSNYGYTF.